This T cell receptor beta chain was sequenced during a study of T cell responses to AZD1222 COVID-19 vaccine. Findings of the study overall: Once two AZD1222 doses were given, Spike-specific TCR breadth and depth went up. With dominance at 160-218 and 743-854, vaccine-associated CD4 TCRs spanned spike. Baseline serology detected seropositivity in only five or six AZD1222 recipients. Unmutated regions of variants are reportedly targeted by nearly half of spike-specific TCRs.

Generated by immunoSEQ multiplex PCR, the TCRdb table keeps only in-frame clones and is missing some. Of 130,000 to 150,000 clones listed, about 92% are singletons. As concerns this clone: Its antigen remains unknown.

The CDR3 runs to 13 residues. Trimming removed 2 bases from V and 8 bases from J, with 12 bases in between. In germline, CDR1 is MNHNS, CDR2 SASEGT. The receptor's source is an adult who had recovered from COVID-19. The sequences come from peripheral blood, collected after recovery from COVID-19. The chain is built from TRBV6-1 and TRBJ1-2; possible D gene TRBD1, 5 bases. This CDR3 reads CASSEHTGDGYTF. The CDR3 DNA reads as TGTGCCAGCAGTGAACATACGGGGGACGGCTACACCTTC.